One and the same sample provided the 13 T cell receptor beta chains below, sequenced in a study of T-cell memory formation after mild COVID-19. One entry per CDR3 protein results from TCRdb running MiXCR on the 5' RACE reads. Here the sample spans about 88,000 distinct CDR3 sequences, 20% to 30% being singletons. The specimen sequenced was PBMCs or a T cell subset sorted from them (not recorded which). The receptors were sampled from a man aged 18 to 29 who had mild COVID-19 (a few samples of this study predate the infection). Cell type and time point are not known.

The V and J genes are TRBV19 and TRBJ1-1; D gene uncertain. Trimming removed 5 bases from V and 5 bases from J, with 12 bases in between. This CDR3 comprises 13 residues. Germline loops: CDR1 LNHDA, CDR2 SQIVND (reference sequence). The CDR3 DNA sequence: TGTGCCAGTAGTTTCCGGGTATTTACTGAAGCTTTCTTT. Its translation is CASSFRVFTEAFF.

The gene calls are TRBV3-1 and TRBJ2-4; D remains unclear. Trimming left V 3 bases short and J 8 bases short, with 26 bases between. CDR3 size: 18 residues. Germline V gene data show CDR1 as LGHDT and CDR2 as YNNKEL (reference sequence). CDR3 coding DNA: TGTGCCAGCAGCCATTCCGACTCCGACCTCCGACCGCGTTACATTCAGTACTTC. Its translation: CASSHSDSDLRPRYIQYF. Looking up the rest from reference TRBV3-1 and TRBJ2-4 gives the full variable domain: DTAVSQTPKYLVTQMGNDKSIKCEQNLGHDTMYWYKQDSKKFLKIMFSYNNKELIINETVPNRFSPKSPDKAHLNLHINSLELGDSAVYFCASSHSDSDLRPRYIQYFGAGTRLSVL.

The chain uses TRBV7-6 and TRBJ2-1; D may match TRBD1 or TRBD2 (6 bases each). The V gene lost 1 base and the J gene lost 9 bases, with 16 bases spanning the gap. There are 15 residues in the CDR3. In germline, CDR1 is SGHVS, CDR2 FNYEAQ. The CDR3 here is CASSLVYRGPGEQFF. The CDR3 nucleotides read TGTGCCAGCAGCTTAGTTTATCGGGGGCCGGGTGAGCAGTTCTTC.

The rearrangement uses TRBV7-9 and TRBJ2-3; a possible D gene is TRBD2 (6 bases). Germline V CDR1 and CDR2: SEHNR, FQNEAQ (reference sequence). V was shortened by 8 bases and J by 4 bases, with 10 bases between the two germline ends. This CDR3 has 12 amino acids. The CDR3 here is CASAWGADTQYF. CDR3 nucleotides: TGTGCCAGCGCCTGGGGGGCAGATACGCAGTATTTT.

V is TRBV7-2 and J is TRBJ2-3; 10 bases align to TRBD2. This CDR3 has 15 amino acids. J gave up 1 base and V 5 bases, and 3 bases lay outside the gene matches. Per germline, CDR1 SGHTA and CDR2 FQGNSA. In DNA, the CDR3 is TGTGCCAGCAGCCGAGGGACTAGCGGCACAGATACGCAGTATTTT. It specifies CASSRGTSGTDTQYF.

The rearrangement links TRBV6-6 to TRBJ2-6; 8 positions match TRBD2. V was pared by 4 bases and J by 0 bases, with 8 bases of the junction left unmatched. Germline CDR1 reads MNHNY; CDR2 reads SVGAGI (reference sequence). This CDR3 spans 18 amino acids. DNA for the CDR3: TGTGCCAGCAGTTCCGTGAGCGGGGGTTCCTCTGGGGCCAACGTCCTGACTTTC. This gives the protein CASSSVSGGSSGANVLTF.

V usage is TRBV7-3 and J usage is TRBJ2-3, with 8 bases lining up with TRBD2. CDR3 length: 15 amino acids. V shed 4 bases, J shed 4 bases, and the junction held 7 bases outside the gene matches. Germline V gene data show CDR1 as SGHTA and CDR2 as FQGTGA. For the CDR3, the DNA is TGTGCCAGCAGCTCCCCGGGGGGGGGCCCAGATACGCAGTATTTT. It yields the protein CASSSPGGGPDTQYF.

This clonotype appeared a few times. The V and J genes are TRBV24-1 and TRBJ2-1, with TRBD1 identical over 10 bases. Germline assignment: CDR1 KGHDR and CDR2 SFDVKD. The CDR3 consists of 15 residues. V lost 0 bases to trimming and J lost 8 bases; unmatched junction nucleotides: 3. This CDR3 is CATSDLEGQGYEQFF. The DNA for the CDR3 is TGTGCCACCAGTGATTTGGAGGGACAGGGGTATGAGCAGTTCTTC.

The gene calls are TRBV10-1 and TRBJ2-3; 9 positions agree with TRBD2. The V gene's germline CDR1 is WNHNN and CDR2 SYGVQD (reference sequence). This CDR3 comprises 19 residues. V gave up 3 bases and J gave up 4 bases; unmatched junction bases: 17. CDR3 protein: CASSEAPEAGGPPADTQYF. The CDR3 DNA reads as TGCGCCAGCAGTGAAGCGCCGGAGGCGGGGGGGCCACCCGCAGATACGCAGTATTTT.

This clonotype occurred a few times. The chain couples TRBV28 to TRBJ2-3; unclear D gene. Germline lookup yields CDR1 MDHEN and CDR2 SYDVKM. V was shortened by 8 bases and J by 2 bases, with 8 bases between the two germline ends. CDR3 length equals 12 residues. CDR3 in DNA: TGTGCCAGCGGCCACAACACAGATACGCAGTATTTT. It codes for CASGHNTDTQYF.

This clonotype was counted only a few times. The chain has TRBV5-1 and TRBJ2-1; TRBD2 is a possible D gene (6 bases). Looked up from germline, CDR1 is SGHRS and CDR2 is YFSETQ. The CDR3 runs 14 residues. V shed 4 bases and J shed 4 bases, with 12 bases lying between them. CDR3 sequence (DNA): TGCGCCAGCAGCACCGGGACTGGGTACAATGAGCAGTTCTTC. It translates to CASSTGTGYNEQFF. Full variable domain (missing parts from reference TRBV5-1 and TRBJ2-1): KAGVTQTPRYLIKTRGQQVTLSCSPISGHRSVSWYQQTPGQGLQFLFEYFSETQRNKGNFPGRFSGRQFSNSRSEMNVSTLELGDSALYLCASSTGTGYNEQFFGPGTRLTVL.

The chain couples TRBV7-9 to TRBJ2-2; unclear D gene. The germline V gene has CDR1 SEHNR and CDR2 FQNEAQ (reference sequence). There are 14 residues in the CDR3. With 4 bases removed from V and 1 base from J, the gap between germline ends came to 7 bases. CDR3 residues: CASSSQENTGELFF. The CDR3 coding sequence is TGTGCCAGCAGCTCCCAGGAGAACACCGGGGAGCTGTTTTTT.

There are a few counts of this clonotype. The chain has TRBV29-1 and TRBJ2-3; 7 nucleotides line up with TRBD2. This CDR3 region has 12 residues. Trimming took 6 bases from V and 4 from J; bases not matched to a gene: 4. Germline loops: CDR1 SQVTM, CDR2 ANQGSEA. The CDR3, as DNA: TGCAGCGTCCCAGGGAGGGCAGATACGCAGTATTTT. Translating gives CSVPGRADTQYF.